This T cell receptor (beta chain) was found in a study of OX40 agonist ivuxolimab in advanced cancers. Study overall: Subjects had a mean age of around 63 years, with a range of 23 to 79; more than 70% were male. Study observations and caveats: Clonal expansion by week 6 occurred in CD4+ and CD8+ blood T cells (at 0.1 to 3.0 mg/kg). On average, CD8+ T cells had more expanded clones than CD4+.

Patients had blood sampled at baseline and again on cycle 4 day 1 and cycle 7 day 1. Data came from immunoSEQ multiplex PCR; TCRdb stores just in-frame clones and leaves some out. The table records about 60,000 clones, roughly 87% of them present only once. Germline CDR1 and CDR2: SGHTA and FQGNSA. The CDR3 sequence is 11 residues long. Trimming removed 5 bases at V and 9 bases at J, with 11 bases between. To note about this clone: No antigen is known for it.

Here the sequenced sample was CD4+ or CD8+ T cells sorted from blood, taken in a trial of the OX40 agonist ivuxolimab. This sequence joins TRBV7-2 and TRBJ2-7; D tentatively fits TRBD1 or TRBD2 (5 bases each). This sequence originates from an adult with an advanced solid tumor such as melanoma, head and neck, liver or kidney cancer. This CDR3 reads CASSLRDRQYF. CDR3 DNA: TGTGCCAGCAGCCTCAGGGACCGGCAGTACTTC.